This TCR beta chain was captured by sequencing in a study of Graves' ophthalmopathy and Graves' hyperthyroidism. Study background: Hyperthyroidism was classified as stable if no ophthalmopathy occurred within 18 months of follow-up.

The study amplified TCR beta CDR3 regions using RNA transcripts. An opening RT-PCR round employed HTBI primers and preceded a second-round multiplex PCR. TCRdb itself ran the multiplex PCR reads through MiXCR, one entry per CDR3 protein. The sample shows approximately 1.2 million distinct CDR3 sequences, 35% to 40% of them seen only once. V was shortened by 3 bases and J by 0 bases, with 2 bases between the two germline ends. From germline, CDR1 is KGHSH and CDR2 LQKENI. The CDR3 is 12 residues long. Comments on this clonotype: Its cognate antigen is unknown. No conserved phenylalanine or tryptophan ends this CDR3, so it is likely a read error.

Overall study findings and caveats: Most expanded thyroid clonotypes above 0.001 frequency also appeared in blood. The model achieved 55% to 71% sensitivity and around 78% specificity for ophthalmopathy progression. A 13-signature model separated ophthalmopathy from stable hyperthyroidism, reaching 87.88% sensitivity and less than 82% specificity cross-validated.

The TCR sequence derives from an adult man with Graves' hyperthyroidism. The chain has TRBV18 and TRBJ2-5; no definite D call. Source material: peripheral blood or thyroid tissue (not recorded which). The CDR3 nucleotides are TGTGCCAGCTCACCGTACCAAGAGACCCAGTACTGC. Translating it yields CASSPYQETQYC.